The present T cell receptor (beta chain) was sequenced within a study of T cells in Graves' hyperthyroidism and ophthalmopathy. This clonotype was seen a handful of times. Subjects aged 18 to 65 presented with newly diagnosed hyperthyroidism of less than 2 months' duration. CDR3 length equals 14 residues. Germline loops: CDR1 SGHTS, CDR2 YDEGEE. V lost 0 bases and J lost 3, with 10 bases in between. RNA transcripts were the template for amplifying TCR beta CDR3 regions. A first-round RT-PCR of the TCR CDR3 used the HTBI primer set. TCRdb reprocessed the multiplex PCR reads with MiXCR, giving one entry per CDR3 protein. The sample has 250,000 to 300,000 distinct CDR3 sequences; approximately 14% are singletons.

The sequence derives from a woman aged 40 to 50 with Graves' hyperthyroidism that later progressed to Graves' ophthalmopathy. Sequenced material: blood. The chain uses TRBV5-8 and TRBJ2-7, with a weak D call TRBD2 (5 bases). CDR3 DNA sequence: TGTGCCAGCAGCTTGGGGAGGAGGTACTACGAGCAGTACTTC. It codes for CASSLGRRYYEQYF.